Below, 27 T cell receptor beta chains from the same sample are listed, as sequenced in a study of blood T cell repertoires in COVID-19. Using immunoSEQ multiplex PCR, the repertoire was profiled, and TCRdb retains in-frame clones only, with some absent. The top ten hold approximately 16% of the sample, which has 100,000 to 150,000 clones, around 80% seen once. Sequencing used peripheral blood. These receptors were taken from a man aged 60 to 69 with active or convalescent COVID-19.

The chain has TRBV6-5 and TRBJ1-1, with 7 bases lining up with TRBD1. The V and J ends lost 6 bases and 8 bases, in that order; junction bases with no gene match: 6. The germline V gene has CDR1 MNHEY and CDR2 SVGAGI. This CDR3 is built from 12 residues. CDR3 DNA: TGTGCCAGCAGAACCGGGACAGAAGAAGCTTTCTTT. Its protein is CASRTGTEEAFF.

The rearrangement links TRBV29-1 to TRBJ2-1; 8 positions agree with TRBD2. J gave up 1 base and V 1 base, and 0 bases lay outside the gene matches. The CDR3 has 14 amino acids. From germline, CDR1 is SQVTM and CDR2 ANQGSEA. CDR3 loop: CSVEVAGSYNEQFF. In nucleotides, the CDR3 is TGCAGCGTTGAAGTAGCGGGGTCCTACAATGAGCAGTTCTTC.

This clone came up many times. The rearrangement links TRBV5-1 to TRBJ2-2; D may be TRBD2 (5 bases). The CDR3 runs 15 residues. Trimming took off 0 bases at V and 5 bases at J, with 11 bases between the two ends. Germline CDR1 is SGHRS and CDR2 is YFSETQ. DNA for the CDR3: TGCGCCAGCAGCTTGGACGGGGTATCAACCGGGGAGCTGTTTTTT. Amino acids: CASSLDGVSTGELFF. Drawing the rest from reference TRBV5-1 and TRBJ2-2, the complete variable domain is KAGVTQTPRYLIKTRGQQVTLSCSPISGHRSVSWYQQTPGQGLQFLFEYFSETQRNKGNFPGRFSGRQFSNSRSEMNVSTLELGDSALYLCASSLDGVSTGELFFGEGSRLTVL.

This clone was recorded once. The CDR3 nucleotides are TGCGCCAGCAGCTCGGACAGCTTGAACACCGGGGAGCTGTTTTTT. This sequence encodes CASSSDSLNTGELFF. The genes are TRBV5-1 and TRBJ2-2, with D possibly being TRBD1 (6 bases). The CDR3 sequence is 15 residues long. V was clipped by 3 bases and J by 1 base, with 10 bases between them. CDR1 is SGHRS and CDR2 is YFSETQ in the germline V gene.

The chain combines TRBV5-1 with TRBJ2-3; 7 nucleotides match TRBD2. Germline lookup yields CDR1 SGHRS and CDR2 YFSETQ. This CDR3 comprises 16 residues. V shed 4 bases and J 0 bases; nucleotides not matched to a gene: 8. DNA of the CDR3: TGCGCCAGCAGCCCCGGGAATAGCGGGAGCACAGATACGCAGTATTTT. Translated: CASSPGNSGSTDTQYF. Complete variable domain (other parts from reference TRBV5-1 and TRBJ2-3): KAGVTQTPRYLIKTRGQQVTLSCSPISGHRSVSWYQQTPGQGLQFLFEYFSETQRNKGNFPGRFSGRQFSNSRSEMNVSTLELGDSALYLCASSPGNSGSTDTQYFGPGTRLTVL.

The V and J genes are TRBV6-2 or TRBV6-3 and TRBJ2-3; 7 bases match TRBD2. The J segment lost 5 bases and the V segment lost 5 bases, leaving 10 bases of the junction unmatched. The CDR3 covers 15 residues. CDR1 and CDR2 (germline): MNHEY, SVGEGT. The CDR3 DNA reads as TGTGCCAGCAGTCCCACTAGCGAAGTAGGAGATACGCAGTATTTT. This codes for CASSPTSEVGDTQYF.

This sequence joins TRBV5-4 and TRBJ1-2, with 9 bases matching TRBD1. CDR1 and CDR2 (germline): SGHNT, YYREEE (reference sequence). CDR3 length: 15 amino acids. With V trimmed by 4 bases and J by 8 bases, 12 bases remained unmatched. The CDR3 protein is CASSLPGTGKGGYTF. The CDR3 nucleotides are TGTGCCAGCAGCCTGCCCGGGACAGGGAAAGGAGGCTACACCTTC.

A few counts support this clone. The chain couples TRBV5-1 to TRBJ1-5, with 10 bases matching TRBD1. CDR1 and CDR2 from the germline V gene are SGHRS and YFSETQ. There are 14 residues in the CDR3. J gave up 5 bases and V 5 bases, and 4 bases lay outside the gene matches. CDR3 DNA sequence: TGCGCCAGCAGGGCTGGGACAGGGGATCAGCCCCAGCATTTT. Translating it yields CASRAGTGDQPQHF.

The chain carries TRBV15 and TRBJ1-2; D is ambiguous. Trimming left V 3 bases short and J 8 bases short, with 7 bases between. Germline values: CDR1 LNHNV, CDR2 YYDKDF (reference sequence). The CDR3 is made up of 11 amino acids. The CDR3 DNA reads as TGTGCCACCAGCAGCCTAGGCGGCTACACCTTC. Residues: CATSSLGGYTF. The full variable domain, its missing parts supplied by reference TRBV15 and TRBJ1-2, is DAMVIQNPRYQVTQFGKPVTLSCSQTLNHNVMYWYQQKSSQAPKLLFHYYDKDFNNEADTPDNFQSRRPNTSFCFLDIRSPGLGDTAMYLCATSSLGGYTFGSGTRLTVV.

This chain joins TRBV4-2 and TRBJ2-1, with unresolved D. V was clipped by 3 bases and J by 0 bases, with 15 bases between them. Germline CDR1 LGHNA, CDR2 YNFKEQ. This CDR3 has 17 amino acids. CDR3 protein: CASSQEVGSSSYNEQFF. The CDR3 coding sequence is TGTGCCAGCAGCCAGGAAGTCGGGTCTAGCTCCTACAATGAGCAGTTCTTC.

The DNA for the CDR3 is TGTGCCAGCAGCCAGGGGCCGACACGGGCGAACACCGGGGAGCTGTTTTTT. Translated: CASSQGPTRANTGELFF. V is TRBV4-2 and J is TRBJ2-2, with D possibly being TRBD1 (5 bases). Per germline, CDR1 LGHNA and CDR2 YNFKEQ. This CDR3 contains 17 residues. Trimming took 3 bases from V and 0 from J, leaving 14 bases between them.

This chain joins TRBV20-1 and TRBJ2-7; D possibly corresponds to TRBD2 (5 bases). V lost 3 bases, J lost 7 bases, and 13 bases lay in between. Germline lookup yields CDR1 DFQATT and CDR2 SNEGSKA (reference sequence). This CDR3 is 12 amino acids long. This CDR3 reads CSASESTGEQYF. CDR3 bases: TGCAGTGCTAGTGAATCGACGGGGGAGCAGTACTTC.

The V gene is TRBV6-5, the J gene TRBJ1-5; D gene uncertain. V was cut by 8 bases and J by 5 bases, with 16 bases left in between. Germline-derived CDR1 and CDR2 are MNHEY and SVGAGI. The CDR3 totals 14 residues. The CDR3 here is CASFQARSDQPQHF. CDR3 DNA: TGTGCCAGCTTCCAAGCCCGGAGCGATCAGCCCCAGCATTTT.

This chain uses TRBV7-2 with TRBJ1-2; unclear D gene. The CDR3 has 12 residues. Deletions cut 4 bases from V and 4 bases from J, with 7 bases between. The germline V gene encodes CDR1 SGHTA and CDR2 FQGNSA. CDR3 nucleotide sequence: TGTGCCAGCAGCTCCGGGAGCTATGGCTACACCTTC. It translates to CASSSGSYGYTF.

The V call is TRBV3-1 (or the pseudogene TRBV3-2), the J call TRBJ2-3; 11 bases agree with TRBD2. The V gene end was trimmed by 0 bases and the J gene end by 2 bases; junction bases not matched to a gene: 10. Germline CDR1 is LGHDT and CDR2 is YNNKEL (reference sequence). CDR3 size: 19 residues. The CDR3 loop reads CASSQDMASGRLITDTQYF. CDR3 nucleotide sequence: TGTGCCAGCAGCCAAGACATGGCTAGCGGGAGGCTAATCACAGATACGCAGTATTTT.

The table lists this clone with a count of one. At the DNA level, this CDR3 is encoded by other sequences in the same sample as well. The chain has TRBV9 and TRBJ2-7, with 9 bases identical to TRBD1. J lost 2 bases, V lost 0 bases, and 3 bases had no gene match. Germline CDR1 is SGDLS and CDR2 is YYNGEE. This CDR3 has 15 amino acids. The CDR3 coding sequence is TGTGCCAGCAGCGTAGGGGGGACAGGGACCTACGAGCAGTACTTC. Translating gives CASSVGGTGTYEQYF.

The gene calls are TRBV28 and TRBJ2-7; weak D call: TRBD1 (6 bases). This CDR3 has 15 amino acids. Trimming took off 4 bases at V and 5 bases at J, with 18 bases between the two ends. Germline V lookup: CDR1 MDHEN, CDR2 SYDVKM. As DNA, the CDR3 is TGTGCCAGCAGTTCATATACAGGGACCCGCGACGAGCAGTACTTC. Protein product: CASSSYTGTRDEQYF.

The V call is TRBV30, the J call TRBJ1-6, with 7 bases lining up with TRBD1. The junction had 10 bases not matched to a gene; V was cut back by 5 bases and J by 6 bases. The CDR3 contains 15 residues. The germline V gene encodes CDR1 GTSNPN and CDR2 SVGIG (reference sequence). CDR3 residues: CAWAAGTAINSPLHF. Here the CDR3 DNA reads TGTGCCTGGGCCGCCGGGACAGCGATTAATTCACCCCTCCACTTT.

This clone showed up just a few times. The V and J genes are TRBV4-2 and TRBJ2-3; 7 bases line up with TRBD2. Germline V gene sequence: CDR1 LGHNA, CDR2 YNFKEQ. V lost 0 bases to trimming and J lost 5 bases; unmatched junction nucleotides: 14. CDR3 length: 18 amino acids. The CDR3 coding sequence is TGTGCCAGCAGCCAAGATTTTTTGGCTAGCGGAATGGTAGATACGCAGTATTTT. Amino acids: CASSQDFLASGMVDTQYF.

This sequence joins TRBV7-8 and TRBJ1-6; 7 bases agree with TRBD1. Germline assignment: CDR1 SGHVS and CDR2 FQNEAQ. Trimming removed 3 bases from V and 7 bases from J; junction bases left unmatched: 6. The CDR3 length is 15 residues. This chain's CDR3 is CASSLTGSRNSPLHF. The CDR3 DNA follows: TGTGCCAGCAGCTTGACAGGGTCGCGCAATTCACCCCTCCACTTT. The full variable domain, with the rest looked up from reference TRBV7-8 and TRBJ1-6, is GAGVSQSPRYKVAKRGQDVALRCDPISGHVSLFWYQQALGQGPEFLTYFQNEAQLDKSGLPSDRFFAERPEGSVSTLKIQRTQQEDSAVYLCASSLTGSRNSPLHFGNGTRLTVT.

The V gene is TRBV10-1, the J gene TRBJ2-7; 7 nucleotides align to TRBD1. Germline loops: CDR1 WNHNN, CDR2 SYGVQD (reference sequence). Trimming at V came to 11 bases and at J to 7 bases, leaving 2 bases not matched to a gene. The CDR3 has 9 residues. The CDR3, as DNA: TGCGCCGACAGGGATGAGCAGTACTTC. Amino acids: CADRDEQYF.

This clone was seen a single time. The chain joins TRBV27 to TRBJ2-7; D is possibly TRBD2 (6 bases). This CDR3 has 13 amino acids. Germline V gene sequence: CDR1 MNHEY, CDR2 SMNVEV (reference sequence). Trimming stripped 2 bases from V and 3 bases from J, with 8 bases between. The CDR3 is CASSLRESYEQYF. The CDR3 coding sequence is TGTGCCAGCAGTTTACGGGAGAGCTACGAGCAGTACTTC.

The genes are TRBV7-2 and TRBJ1-1; D might be TRBD1 (6 bases). Per the germline V gene, CDR1 is SGHTA and CDR2 is FQGNSA. Trimming removed 5 bases at V and 3 bases at J, with 10 bases between. The CDR3 consists of 13 residues. The CDR3 DNA is TGTGCCAGCAGCCTACAGGGTTACACTGAAGCTTTCTTT. Translating it yields CASSLQGYTEAFF.

This chain joins TRBV10-3 and TRBJ2-6, with D tentatively TRBD2 (5 bases). Germline V gene data show CDR1 as ENHRY and CDR2 as SYGVKD. Deletions cut 6 bases from V and 0 bases from J, with 12 bases between. This CDR3 spans 16 amino acids. The CDR3 spells CAIRGGQFSGANVLTF. DNA for the CDR3: TGTGCCATCAGGGGCGGGCAGTTCTCTGGGGCCAACGTCCTGACTTTC.

The table lists this clone with a count of one. The chain is built from TRBV5-1 and TRBJ2-1; 11 bases are shared with TRBD2. Germline CDR1 is SGHRS and CDR2 is YFSETQ. The CDR3 loop spans 15 amino acids. The J segment lost 7 bases and the V segment lost 2 bases, leaving 5 bases of the junction unmatched. The CDR3 is CASSFSGRAENEQFF. The CDR3 DNA sequence: TGCGCCAGCAGCTTTAGCGGGAGGGCCGAGAATGAGCAGTTCTTC.

The genes are TRBV2 and TRBJ2-1, with a possible D match to TRBD2 (5 bases). Trimming pared 5 bases from V and 4 bases from J, leaving 15 bases between. Germline-derived CDR1 and CDR2 are SNHLY and FYNNEI. The CDR3 contains 15 residues. The CDR3 DNA reads as TGTGCCAGCAGTCTTGAGGGCCATACATACAATGAGCAGTTCTTC. It is translated as CASSLEGHTYNEQFF.

V and J are TRBV19 and TRBJ2-5; D remains ambiguous. Per germline, CDR1 LNHDA and CDR2 SQIVND (reference sequence). This CDR3 is 15 amino acids long. The V end was cut by 5 bases, the J end by 3 bases, with 16 bases between. This CDR3 reads CASSDLIAQKETQYF. For the CDR3, the DNA is TGTGCCAGTAGTGACCTTATAGCCCAAAAAGAGACCCAGTACTTC.